These T cell receptor beta chains were read from a single sample in a study of cytomegalovirus exposure and HLA in healthy donors. Profiling relied on immunoSEQ multiplex PCR, and the TCRdb table lists in-frame clones only, not all of them. The table records some 130,000 clones, about 68% of them present only once. The specimen was PBMCs. The receptor source for this set is a human donor in good health. The CDR3 runs from the conserved cysteine through the conserved F or W. D genes are given only for firm matches. Clone size is given for some rows only: seen once, a few or many times, or a class if the clone is expanded.

d_call	clone_size	cdr3_length	j_call	v_call	cdr3_nt	cdr3_aa
-	-	13	TRBJ2-3	TRBV27	TGTGCCAGCAACGTCGCGGGCACAGATACGCAGTATTTT	CASNVAGTDTQYF
-	-	13	TRBJ1-2	TRBV5-1	TGCGCCAGCAGCGTGGACGGTGTCTATGGCTACACCTTC	CASSVDGVYGYTF
TRBD1	-	17	TRBJ1-5	TRBV4-2	TGTGCCAGCAGCCAAGACGCGTATGGAGGGGGCCGGCAGCCCCAGCATTTT	CASSQDAYGGGRQPQHF
TRBD1	-	14	TRBJ1-2	TRBV5-1	TGCGCCAGCAGCGCGGGACAGGGGAGCGATGGCTACACCTTC	CASSAGQGSDGYTF
TRBD1	few	16	TRBJ1-2	TRBV6-5	TGTGCCAGCAGTTACTCCTGGGACAGGGGGAGAAGTGGCTACACCTTC	CASSYSWDRGRSGYTF
TRBD2	-	14	TRBJ2-2	TRBV28	TGTGCCAGCAGCGGGGGGGGCGGCACCGGGGAGCTGTTTTTT	CASSGGGGTGELFF
-	-	16	TRBJ2-7	TRBV2	TGTGCCAGCAGTGAAGTTAGAGGGAGGGGGATCTACGAGCAGTACTTC	CASSEVRGRGIYEQYF
-	-	12	TRBJ1-1	TRBV18	TGTGCCAGCTCACCACGGTCCGGTGAAGCTTTCTTT	CASSPRSGEAFF
TRBD2	-	15	TRBJ2-2	TRBV6-1	TGTGCCAGCAGCCGACTAGCGGGAGAGGCCGGGGAGCTGTTTTTT	CASSRLAGEAGELFF
-	-	14	TRBJ1-1	TRBV7-2	TGTGCCAGCGACTATGGACGGATGAACACTGAAGCTTTCTTT	CASDYGRMNTEAFF
-	-	15	TRBJ2-7	TRBV9	TGTGCCAGCAGCCCGGAGGCGGTTCGCCCCTACGAGCAGTACTTC	CASSPEAVRPYEQYF
TRBD2	-	14	TRBJ2-3	TRBV19	TGTGCCACCACTAGCGGTCCTAGCACAGATACGCAGTATTTT	CATTSGPSTDTQYF
-	-	12	TRBJ2-7	TRBV6-5	TGTGCCAGCAGTTCGTCCGCCTACGAGCAGTACTTC	CASSSSAYEQYF
TRBD1	-	11	TRBJ2-1	TRBV19	TGTGCCACGACAGGGATCAATGAGCAGTTCTTC	CATTGINEQFF
TRBD1	-	15	TRBJ2-1	TRBV5-1	TGCGCCAGCAGAACCACAGGGGCTGAATACAATGAGCAGTTCTTC	CASRTTGAEYNEQFF
TRBD2	-	17	TRBJ2-3	TRBV10-3	TGTGCCATCAGTGCGGGACTACTTCAGCCTGACACAGATACGCAGTATTTT	CAISAGLLQPDTDTQYF
-	-	14	TRBJ1-5	TRBV11-3	TGTGCCAGCAGCCTGGGCGGGGTGTCCCAGCCCCAGCATTTT	CASSLGGVSQPQHF
TRBD1	-	17	TRBJ1-3	TRBV5-1	TGCGCCAGCAGCTTGGGGCCCAGGGGGAAAGGTGGAAACACCATATATTTT	CASSLGPRGKGGNTIYF
-	-	12	TRBJ2-7	TRBV11-2	TGTGCCAGCAGCTTGGGCCGGGGGGCCCTCCGCTTC	CASSLGRGALRF
-	-	14	TRBJ2-5	TRBV9	TGTGCCAGCAGCGTATTCCCGGGAGTGGAGACCCAGTACTTC	CASSVFPGVETQYF
-	-	13	TRBJ1-1	TRBV19	TGTGCCAGTGGGGGCCATCGAGGCACTGAAGCTTTCTTT	CASGGHRGTEAFF
-	few	15	TRBJ2-1	TRBV9	TGTGCCAGCAGCCTCGGGGTCCCTTCCTACAATGAGCAGTTCTTC	CASSLGVPSYNEQFF
-	-	15	TRBJ2-1	TRBV9	TGTGCCAGCAGCGTAGCTGGAGGGTCCTACAATGAGCAGTTCTTC	CASSVAGGSYNEQFF
TRBD2	-	15	TRBJ2-7	TRBV9	TGTGCCAGCAGCGTAGTTGGGACTAGCCCCAGCGAGCAGTACTTC	CASSVVGTSPSEQYF
-	-	14	TRBJ1-2	TRBV7-6	TGTGCCAGCAGCTTATCTCACGGAGGGGATGGCTACACCTTC	CASSLSHGGDGYTF
TRBD1	-	14	TRBJ1-2	TRBV7-2	TGTGCCAGCAGCTTGGGGGGACAGCCCTATGGCTACACCTTC	CASSLGGQPYGYTF
-	-	16	TRBJ2-6	TRBV7-9	TGTGCCAGCATCCCCTTAGGGGACTCTGGGGCCAACGTCCTGACTTTC	CASIPLGDSGANVLTF
-	few	13	TRBJ1-1	TRBV29-1	TGCAGCGTTGAAGGGGAGGCTGGTCCTGAAGCTTTCTTT	CSVEGEAGPEAFF
-	few	15	TRBJ1-5	TRBV7-2	TGTGCCAGCAGCCAACAGGGAATGTATAGTCAGCCCCAGCATTTT	CASSQQGMYSQPQHF
-	-	13	TRBJ1-2	TRBV28	TGTGCCAGTACAATAGAATACAGGGTTGGCTACACCTTC	CASTIEYRVGYTF
-	few	15	TRBJ2-7	TRBV19	TGTGCCAGTAGCACTACCTCAGTTTTCTCCTACGAGCAGTACTTC	CASSTTSVFSYEQYF
TRBD1	-	14	TRBJ1-2	TRBV6-5	TGTGCCAGCAGTCGGGACAGGGCTAACTATGGCTACACCTTC	CASSRDRANYGYTF
-	few	12	TRBJ1-4	TRBV6-5	TGTGCCAGCAGCCTCGACAGGGAAAAACTGTTTTTT	CASSLDREKLFF
-	-	16	TRBJ1-3	TRBV6-1	TGTGCCAGCAGTGAAGTTACAGATGCTTCTGGAAACACCATATATTTT	CASSEVTDASGNTIYF
-	-	17	TRBJ2-6	TRBV5-1	TGCGCCAGCAGCTTAATGGGGGCTGGCTCTGGGGCCAACGTCCTGACTTTC	CASSLMGAGSGANVLTF
TRBD2	-	16	TRBJ2-7	TRBV28	TGTGCCAGCAGATCTCCTCTAGCGGGAGGCTCCTACGAGCAGTACTTC	CASRSPLAGGSYEQYF
TRBD1	-	16	TRBJ2-1	TRBV19	TGTGCCAGTAGTACAAACCGGGACAGGGTTTACAATGAGCAGTTCTTC	CASSTNRDRVYNEQFF
TRBD2	-	14	TRBJ2-5	TRBV27	TGTGCCAGCAGCCGGGAGGGGGTACAAGAGACCCAGTACTTC	CASSREGVQETQYF
TRBD2	-	16	TRBJ2-1	TRBV28	TGTGCCAGCAGTTTGGGACTAGCGGGTTTCTACAATGAGCAGTTCTTC	CASSLGLAGFYNEQFF
-	-	14	TRBJ2-1	TRBV6-6	TGTGCCAGCAGTTCCCAGGGCCCCTACAATGAGCAGTTCTTC	CASSSQGPYNEQFF
-	-	17	TRBJ1-2	TRBV5-1	TGCGCCAGCAGCCTAGGGAGGGGGGCCATATACCAGGGCGGCTACACCTTC	CASSLGRGAIYQGGYTF
-	-	15	TRBJ1-3	TRBV6-5	TGTGCCAGCAGTTACGCACCCAGGGATGGAAACACCATATATTTT	CASSYAPRDGNTIYF
-	-	14	TRBJ1-1	TRBV5-1	TGCGCCAGCAGACAGGGTACGGTCGGAACTGAAGCTTTCTTT	CASRQGTVGTEAFF
-	-	14	TRBJ2-6	TRBV18	TGTGCCAGCTCACAGGGGGCTGGGGCCAACGTCCTGACTTTC	CASSQGAGANVLTF
-	-	17	TRBJ2-1	TRBV28	TGTGCCAGCAGTTTGGGGCCCGGTGGCGGGACTTACAATGAGCAGTTCTTC	CASSLGPGGGTYNEQFF
-	-	11	TRBJ2-7	TRBV6-5	TGTGCCAGCAAGGGACTCTACGAGCAGTACTTC	CASKGLYEQYF
TRBD1	-	18	TRBJ1-1	TRBV9	TGTGCCAGCACCCCTGGACAGGCCGCTTTTTTGATGAACACTGAAGCTTTCTTT	CASTPGQAAFLMNTEAFF
TRBD2	-	15	TRBJ2-4	TRBV18	TGTGCCAGCTCACCACTGGCGCGGGAGTGGAACATTCAGTACTTC	CASSPLAREWNIQYF
-	-	14	TRBJ2-3	TRBV28	TGTGCCAGCAGCCGCCCTAGCGAAACAGATACGCAGTATTTT	CASSRPSETDTQYF
-	-	13	TRBJ1-4	TRBV2	TGTGCCAGCAGTGAAGCTGGCCAGAAAAAACTGTTTTTT	CASSEAGQKKLFF
TRBD2	-	15	TRBJ2-5	TRBV7-8	TGTGCCAGCAGAAAACTAGCGGGGGCCCAAGAGACCCAGTACTTC	CASRKLAGAQETQYF
-	-	12	TRBJ2-3	TRBV28	TGTGCCAGTGAGGGGGGGGCAGATACGCAGTATTTT	CASEGGADTQYF
-	-	14	TRBJ1-1	TRBV18	TGTGCCAGCTCACTAGTGAGCAGGGAGGCTGAAGCTTTCTTT	CASSLVSREAEAFF
-	few	11	TRBJ2-1	TRBV20-1	TGCAGTGCTGGATCTAGCGCCGAGCAGTTCTTC	CSAGSSAEQFF